This T cell receptor beta chain is from a study of blood T cell repertoires in COVID-19. Study overall: Material from acute and convalescent COVID-19 was sourced from the United States, Italy and Spain. T cells, B-cell-depleted T cells, or PBMCs provided the cDNA or gDNA that served as material.

The CDR3 length is 16 residues. The V and J ends lost 10 bases and 4 bases respectively, with 20 bases between them. The germline V gene encodes CDR1 KGHSH and CDR2 LQKENI. Authors' data handling: The assay estimated nucleated cells by amplifying reference gene primers. Produced via immunoSEQ multiplex PCR; TCRdb's table is partial and in-frame only. That table supplies the V and J calls and clone size; D and trimming were determined from the DNA. The repertoire has approximately 280,000 clones, 85% to 90% of them found once; the top ten carry about 4.6%. The J gene is TRBJ2-6, the V gene TRBV18, with D perhaps matching TRBD1 (6 bases). The receptor comes from a man between 35 and 55 years old with acute or convalescent COVID-19. The sample consisted of peripheral blood. This CDR3 reads CATSTGLLQGANVLTF. CDR3 nucleotide sequence: TGTGCCACATCGACAGGCCTCCTTCAAGGGGCCAACGTCCTGACTTTC.